What follows are 24 T cell receptor beta chains derived from one specimen sequenced in a study of control samples from healthy donors and cancer patients (dated by TCRdb to 2019 to 2021). Receptor amplification or capture employed the immunoSEQ multiplex PCR assay. The table was pulled from immuneACCESS by TCRdb, which kept in-frame rearrangements only. Such tables lose some clones; where checked, under half of the loss comes from unresolved V genes, and the rest has no known cause. The table for this sample lists tens of thousands of clones; about 88% of them were counted only once. The ten largest account for roughly 5% of the sample. The sequencing sample was made of blood. These TCRs come from a woman between 50 and 59 years old in good health.

This CDR3 reads CATSGSEQGKDEQFF. CDR3 in DNA: TGTGCCACCAGTGGGTCCGAACAGGGTAAGGATGAGCAGTTCTTC. The gene calls are TRBV24-1 and TRBJ2-1, with D possibly being TRBD1 (6 bases). The germline V gene encodes CDR1 KGHDR and CDR2 SFDVKD. This CDR3 region has 15 residues. Trimming pared 5 bases from V and 8 bases from J, leaving 18 bases between.

The rearrangement joins TRBV18 to TRBJ2-2; D gene ambiguous. V lost 2 bases to trimming and J lost 2 bases, with 12 bases between them. Germline V gene sequence: CDR1 KGHSH, CDR2 LQKENI. This CDR3 region has 16 residues. Here the CDR3 reads CASSPSLNSNTGELFF. For the CDR3, the DNA is TGTGCCAGCTCACCAAGCCTGAACAGCAACACCGGGGAGCTGTTTTTT.

This clone was seen a handful of times. The chain uses TRBV29-1 and TRBJ1-5, with D maybe TRBD1 (5 bases). The germline gives CDR1 SQVTM, CDR2 ANQGSEA. The ends were cut back, 5 bases at V and 3 bases at J, with 11 bases in the middle. The CDR3 covers 13 residues. CDR3 residues: CSVKKGLNQPQHF. As DNA, the CDR3 is TGCAGCGTTAAAAAGGGGCTCAATCAGCCCCAGCATTTT.

V is TRBV12-3 or TRBV12-4 and J is TRBJ1-3, with D unresolved. V lost 1 base and J 7 bases, leaving 8 bases between the germline ends. The CDR3 length is 13 residues. The CDR3 bases are TGTGCCAGCAGTTTAGGAGAAGGGAACACCATATATTTT. Amino acids: CASSLGEGNTIYF.

The V gene is TRBV5-1, the J gene TRBJ2-3, with 7 bases aligning to TRBD2. V was clipped by 2 bases and J by 5 bases; unmatched bases: 5. The CDR3 is 14 amino acids. CDR1 is SGHRS and CDR2 is YFSETQ in the germline V gene. DNA for the CDR3: TGCGCCAGCAGCTTATCTGGCGGGGGAGATACGCAGTATTTT. It codes for CASSLSGGGDTQYF.

About this clone: Its ends do not fully match the called genes, so a read error is possible. This chain links TRBV6-1 with TRBJ1-3; D uncertain. CDR3 length: 12 residues. CDR1 MNHNS and CDR2 SASEGT come from the germline V gene. The CDR3 loop reads CASSEAGLPQDF. CDR3 coding DNA: TGTGCCAGCAGTGAAGCCGGGCTGCCCCAAGATTTT.

The chain links TRBV6-5 to TRBJ1-2; a weak D match, TRBD1 (5 bases). CDR3 size: 13 residues. The V end lost 5 bases, the J end lost 11 bases, and 18 bases lay between the germline ends. Per the germline V gene, CDR1 is MNHEY and CDR2 is SVGAGI. CDR3 coding DNA: TGTGCCAGCAGTAAACCCGGGACCCAAATGTACACCTTC. It yields the protein CASSKPGTQMYTF.

The chain combines TRBV4-1 with TRBJ2-3; the match to TRBD2 covers 10 bases. V lost 1 base, J lost 3 bases, and 4 bases stayed unmatched. Germline CDR1 reads MGHRA; CDR2 reads YSYEKL. This CDR3 comprises 16 residues. In DNA, the CDR3 is TGCGCCAGCAGCCAAGGGCTAGCGGGGGCTACAGATACGCAGTATTTT. This translates into CASSQGLAGATDTQYF.

The gene calls are TRBV5-1 and TRBJ2-3; the D is unclear. Germline V lookup: CDR1 SGHRS, CDR2 YFSETQ. Between the trimmed V and J ends, which lost 4 bases and 0 bases, there was a span of 9 bases. The CDR3 has 14 residues. The CDR3 reads CASSQTPSTDTQYF. The CDR3 nucleotides are TGCGCCAGCAGCCAAACACCTAGCACAGATACGCAGTATTTT.

The genes are TRBV10-2 and TRBJ1-2, with no clear D. V lost 2 bases to trimming and J lost 4 bases, with 17 bases between them. CDR1 is WSHSY and CDR2 is SAAADI in the germline V gene. The CDR3 length is 16 residues. The CDR3 reads CASSEPARKILYGYTF. The CDR3 nucleotides read TGCGCCAGCAGTGAGCCTGCCAGGAAAATCCTCTATGGCTACACCTTC.

The chain recombines TRBV3-1 (or the pseudogene TRBV3-2) with TRBJ1-4; no clear D. This CDR3 is built from 15 residues. Germline loops: CDR1 LGHDT, CDR2 YNNKEL (reference sequence). V was pared by 0 bases and J by 6 bases, with 11 bases between. The CDR3 nucleotides are TGTGCCAGCAGCCAAGATCTAGGGCGGGATGAAAAACTGTTTTTT. Protein product: CASSQDLGRDEKLFF.

The J gene is TRBJ2-5, the V gene TRBV6-5; no clear D. The CDR3 contains 13 residues. Per germline, CDR1 MNHEY and CDR2 SVGAGI. Trimming stripped 8 bases from V and 0 bases from J, with 10 bases between. CDR3 region: CASLGRYQETQYF. In DNA, the CDR3 is TGTGCCAGCCTTGGACGGTACCAAGAGACCCAGTACTTC.

The rearrangement uses TRBV25-1 and TRBJ2-3, with 11 bases lining up with TRBD2. The germline V gene has CDR1 MGHDK and CDR2 SYGVNS. The CDR3 runs 16 residues. With 3 bases clipped from V and 2 bases from J, the junction kept 4 bases outside the gene matches. CDR3 amino acids: CASSDPSGGFTDTQYF. CDR3 sequence (DNA): TGTGCCAGCAGTGACCCTAGCGGGGGGTTCACAGATACGCAGTATTTT.

The rearrangement links TRBV6-5 to TRBJ2-2, with TRBD2 matching 7 bases. From germline, CDR1 is MNHEY and CDR2 SVGAGI. The CDR3 covers 13 residues. Unmatched junction bases numbered 5, after V lost 6 bases and J lost 7 bases. CDR3 in DNA: TGTGCCAGCAGGCGGGGGAGGGACGGGGAGCTGTTTTTT. It codes for CASRRGRDGELFF.

This chain uses TRBV10-3 with TRBJ2-1, with TRBD1 identical over 10 bases. The CDR3 is 15 residues long. V trimming: 5 bases; J trimming: 7 bases; junction bases outside the gene matches: 8. Germline CDR1 reads ENHRY; CDR2 reads SYGVKD. The CDR3 loop is CAISRRDRGSNEQFF. CDR3 nucleotides: TGTGCCATCAGTCGCCGGGACAGGGGAAGTAATGAGCAGTTCTTC.

This chain connects TRBV6-5 to TRBJ2-3; D might be TRBD1 (5 bases). Per germline, CDR1 MNHEY and CDR2 SVGAGI. V dropped 4 bases and J dropped 5 bases, with 10 bases sitting between them. The CDR3 runs 13 residues. Here the CDR3 DNA reads TGTGCCAGCAGTTCTTCACAGGTAGATACGCAGTATTTT. Its translation: CASSSSQVDTQYF.

The V gene is TRBV29-1, the J gene TRBJ2-1; TRBD2 matches at 10 bases. The CDR3 runs 14 residues. Germline assignment: CDR1 SQVTM and CDR2 ANQGSEA. Trimming at V came to 4 bases and at J to 10 bases, leaving 10 bases not matched to a gene. The CDR3 here is CSVGGLAGEEEQFF. CDR3 DNA: TGCAGCGTTGGGGGGCTAGCGGGGGAAGAGGAGCAGTTCTTC.

The rearrangement uses TRBV9 and TRBJ1-5; perhaps TRBD1 as D (5 bases). Germline V gives CDR1 SGDLS, CDR2 YYNGEE. The CDR3 sequence is 15 residues long. V was pared by 0 bases and J by 5 bases, with 12 bases between. CDR3 in amino acids: CASSVGVRDDQPQHF. The CDR3 nucleotides read TGTGCCAGCAGCGTAGGAGTTAGGGACGATCAGCCCCAGCATTTT.

The CDR3 region has the DNA TGTGCCAGTACAGGGGCAACTGAAGCTTTCTTT. This encodes CASTGATEAFF. The chain uses TRBV19 and TRBJ1-1; D possibly corresponds to TRBD1 (6 bases). Trimming left V 7 bases short and J 5 bases short, with 8 bases between. This CDR3 is built from 11 residues. CDR1 is LNHDA, CDR2 SQIVND, per germline (reference sequence). Full variable domain (rest looked up from reference TRBV19 and TRBJ1-1): DGGITQSPKYLFRKEGQNVTLSCEQNLNHDAMYWYRQDPGQGLRLIYYSQIVNDFQKGDIAEGYSVSREKKESFPLTVTSAQKNPTAFYLCASTGATEAFFGQGTRLTVV.

This clone was detected only once. This chain uses TRBV5-1 with TRBJ2-2; 9 bases align to TRBD2. Germline assignment: CDR1 SGHRS and CDR2 YFSETQ. With 3 bases clipped from V and 4 bases from J, the junction kept 13 bases outside the gene matches. This CDR3 has 18 residues. Written as DNA, the CDR3 is TGCGCCAGCAGCTCGCCCGCTTTAGCGGGGGACCCCACCGGGGAGCTGTTTTTT. This codes for CASSSPALAGDPTGELFF.

The gene calls are TRBV7-8 and TRBJ1-3; D remains unclear. Germline CDR1 reads SGHVS; CDR2 reads FQNEAQ. Trimming removed 1 base from V and 6 bases from J, with 7 bases in between. This CDR3 is built from 13 residues. CDR3 amino acids: CASSLERLNTIYF. DNA for the CDR3: TGTGCCAGCAGCTTAGAGCGGTTAAACACCATATATTTT.

This sequence joins TRBV12-3 or TRBV12-4 and TRBJ1-2; D gene unclear. V was trimmed by 2 bases and J by 5 bases, leaving 6 bases between them. The CDR3 is made up of 12 amino acids. The CDR3 loop reads CASSLTGYGYTF. CDR3 sequence (DNA): TGTGCCAGCAGTTTAACGGGTTATGGCTACACCTTC.

With regard to this clone: An end of the junction differs from the germline gene, which may be a read error. The chain combines TRBV10-1 with TRBJ2-1; 8 nucleotides agree with TRBD1. Germline V CDR1 and CDR2: WNHNN, SYGVQD (reference sequence). This CDR3 region has 15 residues. DNA for the CDR3: TGCGCCAGCAGTGAGGGCCAGGGGGCAAGAAATGAGCAGCTCTTC. Protein sequence: CASSEGQGARNEQLF.

The V and J genes are TRBV18 and TRBJ2-7; D unclear. This CDR3 is built from 16 residues. CDR1 is KGHSH and CDR2 is LQKENI in the germline V gene. Trimming removed 0 bases from V and 6 bases from J, with 18 bases in between. CDR3 in amino acids: CASSPPNTWFGSEQYF. The DNA of the CDR3 is TGTGCCAGCTCACCACCGAACACTTGGTTTGGTTCCGAGCAGTACTTC.